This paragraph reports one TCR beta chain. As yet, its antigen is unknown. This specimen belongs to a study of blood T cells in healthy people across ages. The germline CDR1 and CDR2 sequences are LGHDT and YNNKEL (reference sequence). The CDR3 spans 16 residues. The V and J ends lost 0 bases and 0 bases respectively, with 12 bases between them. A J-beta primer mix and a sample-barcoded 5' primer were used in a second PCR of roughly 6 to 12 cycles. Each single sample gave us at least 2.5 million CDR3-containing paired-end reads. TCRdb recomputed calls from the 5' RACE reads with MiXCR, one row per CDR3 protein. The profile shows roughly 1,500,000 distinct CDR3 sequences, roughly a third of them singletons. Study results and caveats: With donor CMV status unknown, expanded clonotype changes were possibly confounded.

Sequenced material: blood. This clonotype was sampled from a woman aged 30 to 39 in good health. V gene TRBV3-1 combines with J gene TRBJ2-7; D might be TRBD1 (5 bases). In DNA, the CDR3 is TGTGCCAGCAGCCAAGATTGGGGCGGAACCTCCTACGAGCAGTACTTC. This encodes CASSQDWGGTSYEQYF.